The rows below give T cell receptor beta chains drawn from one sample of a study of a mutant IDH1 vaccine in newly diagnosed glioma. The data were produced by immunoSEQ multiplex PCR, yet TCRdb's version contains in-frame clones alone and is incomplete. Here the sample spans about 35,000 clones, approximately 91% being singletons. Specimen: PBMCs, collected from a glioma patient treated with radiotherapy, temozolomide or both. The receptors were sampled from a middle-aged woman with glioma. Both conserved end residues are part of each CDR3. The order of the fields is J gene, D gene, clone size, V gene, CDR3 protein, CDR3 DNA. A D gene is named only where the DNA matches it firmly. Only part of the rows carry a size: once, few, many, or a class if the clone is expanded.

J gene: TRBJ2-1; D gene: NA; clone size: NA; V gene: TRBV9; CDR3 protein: CASSTRQAAYNEQFF; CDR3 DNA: TGTGCCAGCAGCACTCGACAGGCTGCCTACAATGAGCAGTTCTTC
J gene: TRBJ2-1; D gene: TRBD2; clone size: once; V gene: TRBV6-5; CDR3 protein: CASSYGQPGLGYEQFF; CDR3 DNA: TGTGCCAGCAGTTATGGACAGCCGGGACTAGGATATGAGCAGTTCTTC
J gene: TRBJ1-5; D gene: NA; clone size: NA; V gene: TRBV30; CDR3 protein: CAWSVRGMAVNQPQHF; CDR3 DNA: TGTGCCTGGAGTGTGAGGGGAATGGCGGTTAATCAGCCCCAGCATTTT
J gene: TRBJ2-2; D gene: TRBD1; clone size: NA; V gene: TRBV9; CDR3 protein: CASSAQGAKNTGELFF; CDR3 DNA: TGTGCCAGCAGCGCCCAGGGGGCTAAGAACACCGGGGAGCTGTTTTTT
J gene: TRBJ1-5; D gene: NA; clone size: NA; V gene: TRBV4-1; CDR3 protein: CASSQDWISNQPQHF; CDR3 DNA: TGCGCCAGCAGCCAGGACTGGATAAGCAATCAGCCCCAGCATTTT
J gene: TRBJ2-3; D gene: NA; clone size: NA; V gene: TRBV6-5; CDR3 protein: CASRPLETGTDTQYF; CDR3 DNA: TGTGCCAGCAGGCCCCTCGAGACTGGCACAGATACGCAGTATTTT
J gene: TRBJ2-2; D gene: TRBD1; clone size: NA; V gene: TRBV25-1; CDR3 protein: CASDTGGLGTGELFF; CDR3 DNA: TGTGCCAGCGACACAGGGGGCCTTGGGACCGGGGAGCTGTTTTTT
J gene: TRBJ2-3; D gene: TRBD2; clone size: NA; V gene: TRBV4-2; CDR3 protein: CASSQAGRGGSTDTQYF; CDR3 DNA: TGTGCCAGCAGCCAAGCGGGGCGCGGGGGTAGCACAGATACGCAGTATTTT
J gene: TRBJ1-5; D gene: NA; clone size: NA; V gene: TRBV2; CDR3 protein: CASSEMGGTQPQHF; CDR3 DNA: TGTGCCAGCAGTGAAATGGGGGGCACTCAGCCCCAGCATTTT
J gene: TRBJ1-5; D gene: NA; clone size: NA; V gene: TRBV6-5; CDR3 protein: CASSSRRGKGNQPQHF; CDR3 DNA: TGTGCCAGCAGTTCCCGCAGGGGCAAGGGCAATCAGCCCCAGCATTTT
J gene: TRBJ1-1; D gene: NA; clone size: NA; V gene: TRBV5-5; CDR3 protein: CASSLIPRDEAFF; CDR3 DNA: TGTGCCAGCAGCTTAATACCCAGAGATGAAGCTTTCTTT
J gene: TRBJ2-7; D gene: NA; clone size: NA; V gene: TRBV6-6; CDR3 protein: CASRLQGGPYEQYF; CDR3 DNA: TGTGCCAGCAGGCTACAGGGTGGACCCTACGAGCAGTACTTC
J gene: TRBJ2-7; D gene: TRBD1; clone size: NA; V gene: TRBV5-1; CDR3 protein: CASSQGQELYEQYF; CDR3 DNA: TGCGCCAGCAGCCAGGGACAGGAACTCTACGAGCAGTACTTC
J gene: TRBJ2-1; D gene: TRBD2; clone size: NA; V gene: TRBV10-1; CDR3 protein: CASSGGGSGGLSSYNEQFF; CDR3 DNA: TGCGCCAGCAGTGGAGGTGGTAGCGGGGGCCTAAGCTCCTACAATGAGCAGTTCTTC
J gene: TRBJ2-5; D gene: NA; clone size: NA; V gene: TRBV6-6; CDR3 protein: CASRNSGIKQETQYF; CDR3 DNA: TGTGCCAGCAGGAATTCCGGGATAAAACAAGAGACCCAGTACTTC
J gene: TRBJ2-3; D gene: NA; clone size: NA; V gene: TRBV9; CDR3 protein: CASSVVGGTDTQYF; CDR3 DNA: TGTGCCAGCAGCGTAGTCGGGGGCACAGATACGCAGTATTTT
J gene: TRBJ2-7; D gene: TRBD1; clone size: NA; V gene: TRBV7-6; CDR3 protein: CASSLGDSYYEQYF; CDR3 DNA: TGTGCCAGCAGCTTGGGGGACAGCTACTACGAGCAGTACTTC
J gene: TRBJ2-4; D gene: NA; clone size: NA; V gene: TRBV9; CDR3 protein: CASSPEGGTKNIQYF; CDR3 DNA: TGTGCCAGCAGCCCCGAGGGGGGGACCAAAAACATTCAGTACTTC
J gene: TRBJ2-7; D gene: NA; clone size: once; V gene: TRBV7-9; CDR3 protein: CASSGQVSYEQYF; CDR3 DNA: TGTGCCAGCAGCGGTCAGGTCTCCTACGAGCAGTACTTC
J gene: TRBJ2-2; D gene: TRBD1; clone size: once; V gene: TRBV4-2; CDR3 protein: CASSARGTGATGELFF; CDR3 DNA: TGTGCCAGCAGCGCCCGAGGGACAGGTGCAACCGGGGAGCTGTTTTTT
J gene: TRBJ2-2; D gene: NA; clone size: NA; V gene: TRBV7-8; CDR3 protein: CASSLVQGPTGELFF; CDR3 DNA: TGTGCCAGCAGCTTGGTACAGGGTCCTACCGGGGAGCTGTTTTTT
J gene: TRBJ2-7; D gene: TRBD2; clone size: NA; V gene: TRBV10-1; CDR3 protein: CASSLAGVGGEQYF; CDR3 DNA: TGCGCCAGCAGCTTAGCGGGAGTCGGGGGAGAGCAGTACTTC
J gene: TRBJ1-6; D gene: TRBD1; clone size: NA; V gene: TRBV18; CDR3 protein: CASSPDDRVSPLHF; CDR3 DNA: TGTGCCAGCTCACCGGACGACAGGGTTTCACCCCTCCACTTT
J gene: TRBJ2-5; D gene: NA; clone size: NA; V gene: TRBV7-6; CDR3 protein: CASSAGLQETQYF; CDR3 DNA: TGTGCCAGCAGCGCGGGACTGCAAGAGACCCAGTACTTC
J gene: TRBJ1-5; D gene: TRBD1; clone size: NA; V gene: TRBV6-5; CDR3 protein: CASSVTGGQPQHF; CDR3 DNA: TGTGCCAGCAGTGTAACAGGGGGTCAGCCCCAGCATTTT
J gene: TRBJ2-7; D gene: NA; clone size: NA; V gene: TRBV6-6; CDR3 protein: CASSSGGGGLIDEQYF; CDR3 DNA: TGTGCCAGCAGCTCCGGGGGCGGGGGCTTAATCGACGAGCAGTACTTC
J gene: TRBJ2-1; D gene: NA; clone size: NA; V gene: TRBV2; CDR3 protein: CASSEERGSYNEQFF; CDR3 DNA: TGTGCCAGCAGTGAAGAACGGGGTTCCTACAATGAGCAGTTCTTC
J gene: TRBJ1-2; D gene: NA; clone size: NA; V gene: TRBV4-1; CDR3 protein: CASSQDRHGYTF; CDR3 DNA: TGCGCCAGCAGCCAGGACAGACATGGCTACACCTTC